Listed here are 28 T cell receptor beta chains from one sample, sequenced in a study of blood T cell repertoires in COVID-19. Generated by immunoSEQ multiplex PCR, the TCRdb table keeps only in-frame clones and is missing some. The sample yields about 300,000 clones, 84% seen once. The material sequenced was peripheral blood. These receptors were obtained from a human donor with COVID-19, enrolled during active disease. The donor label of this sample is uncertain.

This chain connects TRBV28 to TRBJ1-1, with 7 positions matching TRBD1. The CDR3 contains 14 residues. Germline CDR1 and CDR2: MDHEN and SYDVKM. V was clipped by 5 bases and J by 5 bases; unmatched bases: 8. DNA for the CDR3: TGTGCCAGCAGTCCACCCAGGGGGGAGACTGAAGCTTTCTTT. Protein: CASSPPRGETEAFF.

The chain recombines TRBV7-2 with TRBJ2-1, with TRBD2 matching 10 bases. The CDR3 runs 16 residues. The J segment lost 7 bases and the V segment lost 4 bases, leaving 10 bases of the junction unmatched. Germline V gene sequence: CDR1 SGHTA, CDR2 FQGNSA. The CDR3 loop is CASSYTGTSAGNEQFF. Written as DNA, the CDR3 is TGTGCCAGCAGCTACACTGGGACTAGCGCTGGGAATGAGCAGTTCTTC.

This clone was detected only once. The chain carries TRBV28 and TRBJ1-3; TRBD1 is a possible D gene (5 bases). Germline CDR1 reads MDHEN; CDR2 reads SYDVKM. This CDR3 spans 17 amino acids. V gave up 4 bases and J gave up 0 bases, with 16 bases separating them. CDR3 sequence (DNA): TGTGCCAGCAGTTCCCTTAGGACGGGGGACTCTGGAAACACCATATATTTT. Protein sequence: CASSSLRTGDSGNTIYF.

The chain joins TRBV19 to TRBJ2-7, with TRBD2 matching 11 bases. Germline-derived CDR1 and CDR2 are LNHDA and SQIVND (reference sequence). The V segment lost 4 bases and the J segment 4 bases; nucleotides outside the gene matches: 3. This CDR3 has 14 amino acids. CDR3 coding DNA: TGTGCCAGTAGTAGGCGGACTAGCGGGTACGAGCAGTACTTC. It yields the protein CASSRRTSGYEQYF. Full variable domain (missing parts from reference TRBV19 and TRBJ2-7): DGGITQSPKYLFRKEGQNVTLSCEQNLNHDAMYWYRQDPGQGLRLIYYSQIVNDFQKGDIAEGYSVSREKKESFPLTVTSAQKNPTAFYLCASSRRTSGYEQYFGPGTRLTVT.

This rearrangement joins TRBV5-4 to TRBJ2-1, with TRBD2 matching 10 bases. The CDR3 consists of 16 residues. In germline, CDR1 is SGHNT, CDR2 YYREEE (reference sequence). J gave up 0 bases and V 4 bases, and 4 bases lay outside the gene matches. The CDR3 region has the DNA TGTGCCAGCAGCCCCCGGACTAGCGGCTCCTACAATGAGCAGTTCTTC. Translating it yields CASSPRTSGSYNEQFF.

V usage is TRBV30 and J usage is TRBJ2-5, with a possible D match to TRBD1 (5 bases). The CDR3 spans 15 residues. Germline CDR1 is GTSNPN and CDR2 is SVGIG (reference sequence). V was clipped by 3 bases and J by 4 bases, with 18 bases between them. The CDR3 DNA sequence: TGTGCCTGGAGGGGTTTCCAGGGTTTAGGAGAGACCCAGTACTTC. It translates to CAWRGFQGLGETQYF.

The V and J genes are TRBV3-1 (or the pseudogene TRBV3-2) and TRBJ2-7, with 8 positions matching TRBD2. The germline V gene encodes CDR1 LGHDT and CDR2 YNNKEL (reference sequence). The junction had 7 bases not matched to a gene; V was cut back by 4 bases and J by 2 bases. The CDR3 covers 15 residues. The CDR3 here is CASSLLAGFPYEQYF. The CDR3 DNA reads TGTGCCAGCAGCCTCCTAGCGGGTTTTCCCTACGAGCAGTACTTC.

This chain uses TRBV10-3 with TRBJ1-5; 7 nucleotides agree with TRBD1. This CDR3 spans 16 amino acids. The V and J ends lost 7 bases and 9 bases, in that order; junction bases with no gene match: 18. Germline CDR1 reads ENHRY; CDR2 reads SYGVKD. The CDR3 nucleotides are TGTGCCATCAACTTGACCACAGGGGAGCCGCCCCCGCCCCAGCATTTT. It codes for CAINLTTGEPPPPQHF.

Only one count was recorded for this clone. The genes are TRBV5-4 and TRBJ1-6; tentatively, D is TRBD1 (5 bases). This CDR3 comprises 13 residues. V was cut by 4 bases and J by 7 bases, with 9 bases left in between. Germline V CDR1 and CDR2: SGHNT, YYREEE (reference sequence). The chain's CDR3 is CASSPGQNSPLHF. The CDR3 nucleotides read TGTGCCAGCAGCCCCGGACAAAATTCACCCCTCCACTTT.

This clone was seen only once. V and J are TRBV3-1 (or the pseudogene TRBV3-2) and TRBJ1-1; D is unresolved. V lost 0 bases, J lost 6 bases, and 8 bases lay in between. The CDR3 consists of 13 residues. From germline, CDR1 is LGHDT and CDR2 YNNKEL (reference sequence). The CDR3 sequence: CASSQDTTAEAFF. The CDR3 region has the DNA TGTGCCAGCAGCCAAGATACAACAGCTGAAGCTTTCTTT.

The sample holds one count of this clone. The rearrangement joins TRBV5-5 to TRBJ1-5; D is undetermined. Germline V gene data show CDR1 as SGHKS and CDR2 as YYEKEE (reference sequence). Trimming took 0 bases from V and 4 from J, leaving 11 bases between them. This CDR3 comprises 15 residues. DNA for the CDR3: TGTGCCAGCAGCTTGGCCGGGAACCTGAATCAGCCCCAGCATTTT. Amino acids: CASSLAGNLNQPQHF.

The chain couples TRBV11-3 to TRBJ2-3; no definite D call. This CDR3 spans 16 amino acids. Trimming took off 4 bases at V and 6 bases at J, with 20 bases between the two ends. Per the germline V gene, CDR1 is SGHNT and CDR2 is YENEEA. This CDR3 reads CASSSLPYAHGDTQYF. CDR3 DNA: TGTGCCAGCAGCTCCCTTCCCTATGCTCACGGGGATACGCAGTATTTT. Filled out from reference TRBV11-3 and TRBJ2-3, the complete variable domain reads EAGVVQSPRYKIIEKKQPVAFWCNPISGHNTLYWYLQNLGQGPELLIRYENEEAVDDSQLPKDRFSAERLKGVDSTLKIQPAELGDSAVYLCASSSLPYAHGDTQYFGPGTRLTVL.

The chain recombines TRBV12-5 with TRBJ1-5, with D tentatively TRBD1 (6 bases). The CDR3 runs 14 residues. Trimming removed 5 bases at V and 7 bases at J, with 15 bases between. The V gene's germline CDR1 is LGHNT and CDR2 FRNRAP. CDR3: CASGTHRVDQPQHF. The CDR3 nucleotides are TGTGCTAGTGGTACCCACAGGGTGGACCAGCCCCAGCATTTT.

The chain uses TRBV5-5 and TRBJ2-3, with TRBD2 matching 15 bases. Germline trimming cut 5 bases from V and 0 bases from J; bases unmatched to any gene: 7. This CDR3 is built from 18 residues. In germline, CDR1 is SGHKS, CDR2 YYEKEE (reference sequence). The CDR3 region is CASRSGLAGGASTDTQYF. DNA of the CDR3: TGTGCCAGCAGGAGCGGACTAGCGGGGGGGGCTAGCACAGATACGCAGTATTTT.

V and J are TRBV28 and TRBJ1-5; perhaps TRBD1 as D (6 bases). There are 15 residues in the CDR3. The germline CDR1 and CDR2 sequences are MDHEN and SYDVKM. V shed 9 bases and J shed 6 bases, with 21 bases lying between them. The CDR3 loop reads CASNRDIAIGQPQHF. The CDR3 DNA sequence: TGTGCCAGTAACCGGGACATCGCGATAGGTCAGCCCCAGCATTTT.

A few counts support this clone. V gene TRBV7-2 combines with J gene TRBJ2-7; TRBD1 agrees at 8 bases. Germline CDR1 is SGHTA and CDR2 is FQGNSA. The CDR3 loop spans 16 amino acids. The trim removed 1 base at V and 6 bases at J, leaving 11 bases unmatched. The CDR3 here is CASSLVWGQGAVEQYF. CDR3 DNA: TGTGCCAGCAGCTTAGTATGGGGTCAGGGGGCAGTCGAGCAGTACTTC.

The CDR3 loop reads CASSPRGEAGELFF. CDR3 bases: TGTGCCAGCTCACCTAGGGGTGAGGCCGGGGAGCTGTTTTTT. The rearrangement joins TRBV18 to TRBJ2-2; TRBD1 might be the D (5 bases). The CDR3 spans 14 residues. V dropped 3 bases and J dropped 6 bases, with 11 bases sitting between them. CDR1 and CDR2 (germline): KGHSH, LQKENI.

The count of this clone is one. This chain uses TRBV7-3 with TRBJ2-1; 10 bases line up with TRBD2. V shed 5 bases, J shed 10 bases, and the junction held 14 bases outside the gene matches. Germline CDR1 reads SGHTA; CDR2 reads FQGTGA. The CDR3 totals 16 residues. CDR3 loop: CASSPGGLAGAKEQFF. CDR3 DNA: TGTGCCAGCAGCCCCGGAGGTCTAGCGGGGGCAAAGGAGCAGTTCTTC.

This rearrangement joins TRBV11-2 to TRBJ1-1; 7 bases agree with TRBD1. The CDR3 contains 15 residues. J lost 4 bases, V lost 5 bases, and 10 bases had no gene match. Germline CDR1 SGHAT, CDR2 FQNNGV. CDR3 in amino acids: CASSTTGAVSTEAFF. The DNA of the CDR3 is TGTGCCAGCAGCACAACAGGGGCGGTAAGCACTGAAGCTTTCTTT.

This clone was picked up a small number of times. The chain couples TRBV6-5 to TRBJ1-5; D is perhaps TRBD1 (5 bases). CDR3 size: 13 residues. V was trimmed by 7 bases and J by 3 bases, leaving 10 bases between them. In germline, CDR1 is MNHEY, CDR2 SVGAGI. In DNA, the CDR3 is TGTGCCAGCACAACGGGGGACAATCAGCCCCAGCATTTT. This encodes CASTTGDNQPQHF.

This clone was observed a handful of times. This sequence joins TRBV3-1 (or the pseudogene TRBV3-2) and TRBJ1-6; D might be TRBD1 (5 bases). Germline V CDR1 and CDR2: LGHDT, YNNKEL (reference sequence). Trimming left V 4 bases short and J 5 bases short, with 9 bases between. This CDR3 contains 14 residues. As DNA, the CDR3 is TGTGCCAGCAGCCCCGACAGAAATAATTCACCCCTCCACTTT. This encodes CASSPDRNNSPLHF.

The CDR3 region is CASSPDRAWGNTIYF. As DNA, the CDR3 is TGTGCCAGCAGCCCGGACAGGGCTTGGGGAAACACCATATATTTT. The genes are TRBV11-2 and TRBJ1-3; 8 bases agree with TRBD1. From germline, CDR1 is SGHAT and CDR2 FQNNGV. CDR3 length equals 15 residues. V shed 5 bases and J 4 bases; nucleotides not matched to a gene: 7.

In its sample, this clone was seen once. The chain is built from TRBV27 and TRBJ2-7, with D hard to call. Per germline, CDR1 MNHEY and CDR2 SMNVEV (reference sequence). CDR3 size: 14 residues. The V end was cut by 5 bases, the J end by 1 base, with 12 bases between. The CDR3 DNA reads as TGTGCCAGCAGTCGGTCGACTCCTTCCTACGAGCAGTACTTC. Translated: CASSRSTPSYEQYF.

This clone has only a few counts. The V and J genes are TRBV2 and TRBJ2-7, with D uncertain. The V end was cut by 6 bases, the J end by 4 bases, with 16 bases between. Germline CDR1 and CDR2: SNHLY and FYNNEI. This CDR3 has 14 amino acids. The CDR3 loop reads CASRVAPERYEQYF. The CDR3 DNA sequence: TGTGCCAGCAGGGTGGCGCCGGAGAGGTACGAGCAGTACTTC.

The CDR3 DNA is TGCGCCAGCAGCTTGGTAGGGACTAGCGGGAGGAGCACAGATACGCAGTATTTT. It translates to CASSLVGTSGRSTDTQYF. The rearrangement uses TRBV5-1 and TRBJ2-3; 15 bases agree with TRBD2. The CDR3 totals 18 residues. CDR1 is SGHRS, CDR2 YFSETQ, per germline. Trimming removed 0 bases from V and 0 bases from J; junction bases left unmatched: 2.

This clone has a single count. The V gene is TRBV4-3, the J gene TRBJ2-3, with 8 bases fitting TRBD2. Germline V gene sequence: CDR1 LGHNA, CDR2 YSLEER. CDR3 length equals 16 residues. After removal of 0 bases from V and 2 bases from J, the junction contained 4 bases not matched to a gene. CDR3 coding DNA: TGCGCCAGCAGCCAAGAACCGGGGGGGGCCACAGATACGCAGTATTTT. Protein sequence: CASSQEPGGATDTQYF.

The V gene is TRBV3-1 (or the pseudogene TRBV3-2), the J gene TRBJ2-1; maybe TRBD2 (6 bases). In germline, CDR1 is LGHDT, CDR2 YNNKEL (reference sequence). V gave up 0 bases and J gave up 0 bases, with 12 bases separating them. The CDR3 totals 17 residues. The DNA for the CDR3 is TGTGCCAGCAGCCAAGATTTTGGTAGCGGCTCCTACAATGAGCAGTTCTTC. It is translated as CASSQDFGSGSYNEQFF.

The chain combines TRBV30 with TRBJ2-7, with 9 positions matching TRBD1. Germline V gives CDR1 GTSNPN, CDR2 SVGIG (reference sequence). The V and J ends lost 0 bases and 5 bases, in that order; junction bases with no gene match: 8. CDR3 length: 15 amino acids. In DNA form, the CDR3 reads TGTGCCTGGAGTGTCTGGGACAGGGCTCCTCACGAGCAGTACTTC. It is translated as CAWSVWDRAPHEQYF.